This T cell receptor beta chain was sequenced for a study of beta chain features in type 1 diabetes. Overall study results and limits: Shortening of TCRB CDR3s, moderate but significant, appeared in all four CD4+ subsets of Type 1 diabetes patients. The study left unresolved whether HLA type influences TCRB rearrangement.

The CDR3 covers 14 residues. The V gene's germline CDR1 is SGHTA and CDR2 FQGTGA. Trimming took off 5 bases at V and 3 bases at J, with 12 bases between the two ends. In regard to this clone: Its antigen is unknown. Other DNA sequences in this specimen translate into the identical CDR3.

Every isolated RNA sample was fully reverse transcribed, so sequencing captured expressed TCRB transcripts. Only in-frame clones appear in the TCRdb table, and some are missing; sequencing was by immunoSEQ multiplex PCR. The table has about 400,000 clones, 10% to 15% seen once. The TCR originated in a woman aged 18-30 years with type 1 diabetes. The J gene is TRBJ2-3, the V gene TRBV7-3; D perhaps matches TRBD1 (5 bases). The source material was naive CD4+ T cells from blood. The CDR3 region has the DNA TGTGCCAGCAGCCCCCAGGGCGGTACAGATACGCAGTATTTT. Protein product: CASSPQGGTDTQYF.